This TCR beta chain stems from a study of T-cell memory formation after mild COVID-19. V shed 1 base, J shed 7 bases, and the junction held 6 bases outside the gene matches. In germline, CDR1 is LNHDA, CDR2 SQIVND (reference sequence). CDR3 size: 16 residues. Findings and limits, study-wide: Day 15 to 85 contractors were CD4/CD8 balanced; later expanders leaned CD4+. Second-wave clones with a day 37 peak had unconfirmed SARS-CoV-2 specificity. Some SARS-CoV-2-responding clones were already detected in memory before infection.

Constant-segment primers served in 5'RACE that generated TCR alpha and TCR beta cDNA libraries bearing sample barcodes and UMIs. MiXCR was run by TCRdb on the 5' RACE reads, yielding one entry per CDR3 protein. The sample lists more than 450,000 distinct CDR3 sequences; roughly 18% were seen once. Concerning this clonotype: The target antigen is unknown.

Sequencing was carried out using PBMCs or a T cell subset sorted from them (not recorded which). The receptor was derived from an adult woman who had mild COVID-19 (a few samples of this study predate the infection). Cell type and time point are not known. The rearrangement uses TRBV19 and TRBJ2-1, with 11 nucleotides matching TRBD2. CDR3 region: CASSIGTGLAVNEQFF. The CDR3 DNA sequence: TGTGCCAGTAGTATAGGTACGGGACTAGCGGTGAATGAGCAGTTCTTC. Supplemented by reference TRBV19 and TRBJ2-1, the full variable domain reads DGGITQSPKYLFRKEGQNVTLSCEQNLNHDAMYWYRQDPGQGLRLIYYSQIVNDFQKGDIAEGYSVSREKKESFPLTVTSAQKNPTAFYLCASSIGTGLAVNEQFFGPGTRLTVL.